Reported below is one TCR beta chain. Libraries were prepared by immunoSEQ multiplex PCR; TCRdb keeps only in-frame clonotypes and omits some of them. The table shows about 250,000 clones, with approximately 86% occurring only once. These data are taken from a study of blood T cell repertoires in COVID-19. Study-level information: Acute and convalescent COVID-19 samples came from the United States, Italy and Spain.

The germline V gene encodes CDR1 SGHRS and CDR2 YFSETQ. The V end was cut by 0 bases, the J end by 2 bases, with 6 bases between. The CDR3 totals 14 residues. Sequencing was done on a sample of peripheral blood. The rearrangement links TRBV5-1 to TRBJ1-5; D is unresolved. This TCR was recovered from a woman aged 55 to 70 who had recovered from COVID-19. CDR3 nucleotides: TGCGCCAGCAGCTTGGGAGATGGCAATCAGCCCCAGCATTTT. This gives the protein CASSLGDGNQPQHF. Full variable domain (rest looked up from reference TRBV5-1 and TRBJ1-5): KAGVTQTPRYLIKTRGQQVTLSCSPISGHRSVSWYQQTPGQGLQFLFEYFSETQRNKGNFPGRFSGRQFSNSRSEMNVSTLELGDSALYLCASSLGDGNQPQHFGDGTRLSIL.